Below are 26 T cell receptor beta chains sequenced from a single sample in a study of cytomegalovirus exposure and HLA in healthy donors. The PCR contained 60 Vbeta and 13 Jbeta primers. Some clones are missing from TCRdb's copy, which holds only in-frame ones; the method was immunoSEQ multiplex PCR. Found here are about 160,000 clones, around nine tenths of them singletons; the top ten hold about 0.85%. Sequencing used PBMCs. These receptor sequences come from a young woman in good health and CMV-seronegative.

This chain connects TRBV7-8 to TRBJ1-5; TRBD1 is a possible D gene (6 bases). Germline assignment: CDR1 SGHVS and CDR2 FQNEAQ. The CDR3 spans 15 residues. The V end lost 1 base, the J end lost 3 bases, and 10 bases lay between the germline ends. CDR3 in DNA: TGTGCCAGCAGCTTAGATAGGACAGTCAATCAGCCCCAGCATTTT. Residues: CASSLDRTVNQPQHF.

This clone was counted a single time. The rearrangement links TRBV19 to TRBJ2-3, with 8 bases lining up with TRBD2. V lost 5 bases to trimming and J lost 3 bases; unmatched junction nucleotides: 7. The CDR3 contains 15 residues. Germline V gives CDR1 LNHDA, CDR2 SQIVND (reference sequence). CDR3 amino acids: CASSDGGGPTDTQYF. The CDR3 coding sequence is TGTGCCAGTAGTGACGGCGGGGGGCCTACAGATACGCAGTATTTT.

The CDR3 sequence is CASGIAGAEQFF. CDR3 DNA: TGTGCCAGCGGGATAGCGGGAGCTGAGCAGTTCTTC. The V and J genes are TRBV27 and TRBJ2-1; 9 bases map to TRBD2. CDR1 MNHEY and CDR2 SMNVEV come from the germline V gene (reference sequence). The CDR3 has 12 amino acids. The ends lost 8 bases at V and 9 bases at J; junction bases unmatched: 5.

The chain couples TRBV15 to TRBJ2-2, with TRBD2 identical over 7 bases. This CDR3 contains 17 residues. CDR1 is LNHNV and CDR2 is YYDKDF in the germline V gene (reference sequence). V gave up 0 bases and J gave up 5 bases; unmatched junction bases: 9. As DNA, the CDR3 is TGTGCCACCAGCAGAGAAGCGGGAAGGTCCGGGACCGGGGAGCTGTTTTTT. This gives the protein CATSREAGRSGTGELFF.

The J gene is TRBJ1-1, the V gene TRBV7-2; unclear D gene. This CDR3 is 15 amino acids long. Trimming stripped 5 bases from V and 5 bases from J, with 18 bases between. Germline CDR1 reads SGHTA; CDR2 reads FQGNSA. CDR3 DNA: TGTGCCAGCAGCCATGGATCAGTCAGCGGGACTGAAGCTTTCTTT. Residues: CASSHGSVSGTEAFF.

This chain links TRBV5-4 with TRBJ1-1; D possibly corresponds to TRBD1 (5 bases). This CDR3 region has 15 residues. V shed 3 bases and J shed 0 bases, with 12 bases lying between them. CDR1 is SGHNT, CDR2 YYREEE, per germline (reference sequence). The CDR3 DNA reads TGTGCCAGCAGCTCCCAAACAGGACTGAACACTGAAGCTTTCTTT. This codes for CASSSQTGLNTEAFF.

A single count supports this clone. This chain connects TRBV7-9 to TRBJ2-1, with TRBD2 matching 11 bases. This CDR3 comprises 19 residues. V lost 2 bases, J lost 3 bases, and 12 bases stayed unmatched. Per the germline V gene, CDR1 is SEHNR and CDR2 is FQNEAQ (reference sequence). The CDR3, as DNA: TGTGCCAGCAGCTTAAATAGGGGACTAGCGGACCCCAGCTACAATGAGCAGTTCTTC. Translation gives CASSLNRGLADPSYNEQFF. Drawing the rest from reference TRBV7-9 and TRBJ2-1, the complete variable domain is DTGVSQNPRHKITKRGQNVTFRCDPISEHNRLYWYRQTLGQGPEFLTYFQNEAQLEKSRLLSDRFSAERPKGSFSTLEIQRTEQGDSAMYLCASSLNRGLADPSYNEQFFGPGTRLTVL.

The chain recombines TRBV28 with TRBJ2-2, with TRBD2 as a possible D gene (5 bases). The CDR3 covers 12 residues. Germline lookup yields CDR1 MDHEN and CDR2 SYDVKM. V dropped 8 bases and J dropped 6 bases, with 10 bases sitting between them. The CDR3 sequence is CASSLRAGELFF. The CDR3 DNA sequence: TGTGCCAGCTCGCTGAGGGCCGGGGAGCTGTTTTTT.

The chain uses TRBV21-1 and TRBJ2-5; the table names TRBD2, a call not compared with the DNA. TRBV21-1 is reported as a pseudogene. This CDR3 spans 18 amino acids. CDR3 in DNA: TGTGCCAGCAGCAAAGGACTAGCGGCAGACAAGTACCAAGAGACCCAGTACTTC. Its protein is CASSKGLAADKYQETQYF.

The chain employs TRBV10-2 and TRBJ1-5; 7 nucleotides line up with TRBD1. This CDR3 is 15 amino acids long. After removal of 8 bases from V and 0 bases from J, the junction contained 7 bases not matched to a gene. CDR1 is WSHSY and CDR2 is SAAADI in the germline V gene. CDR3 residues: CASLDRPNSNQPQHF. The DNA of the CDR3 is TGCGCCAGCCTGGACAGGCCAAATAGCAATCAGCCCCAGCATTTT.

The chain carries TRBV4-1 and TRBJ2-2; 10 bases align to TRBD1. With 0 bases clipped from V and 3 bases from J, the junction kept 10 bases outside the gene matches. CDR1 and CDR2 from the germline V gene are MGHRA and YSYEKL. CDR3 size: 19 residues. The CDR3 reads CASSQEQTGDRGYTGELFF. CDR3 bases: TGCGCCAGCAGCCAAGAACAAACAGGGGACAGGGGTTACACCGGGGAGCTGTTTTTT.

A note on this clone: Other DNA sequences in the same sample also yield this CDR3. V is TRBV15 and J is TRBJ2-7; maybe TRBD2 (6 bases). The V gene lost 1 base and the J gene lost 0 bases, with 10 bases spanning the gap. Looked up from germline, CDR1 is LNHNV and CDR2 is YYDKDF (reference sequence). CDR3 length equals 15 residues. In DNA form, the CDR3 reads TGTGCCACCAGCAGAGCTGCCGGGAGCTCCTACGAGCAGTACTTC. Translation: CATSRAAGSSYEQYF. The whole variable domain, remainder taken from reference TRBV15 and TRBJ2-7, is DAMVIQNPRYQVTQFGKPVTLSCSQTLNHNVMYWYQQKSSQAPKLLFHYYDKDFNNEADTPDNFQSRRPNTSFCFLDIRSPGLGDTAMYLCATSRAAGSSYEQYFGPGTRLTVT.

The rearrangement joins TRBV27 to TRBJ2-7; TRBD1 matches at 8 bases. V shed 5 bases and J 0 bases; nucleotides not matched to a gene: 9. This CDR3 is 16 amino acids long. The germline CDR1 and CDR2 sequences are MNHEY and SMNVEV (reference sequence). CDR3 coding DNA: TGTGCCAGCAGTCCGATCGGGACAGGAGCCTCCTACGAGCAGTACTTC. This encodes CASSPIGTGASYEQYF.

This clone came up once. The CDR3 here is CASSLYRTDTQYF. CDR3 bases: TGTGCCAGCAGCTTGTATCGCACAGATACGCAGTATTTT. V and J are TRBV5-6 and TRBJ2-3; D not certain. The V end was cut by 1 base, the J end by 1 base, with 4 bases between. Germline V gene data show CDR1 as SGHDT and CDR2 as YYEEEE. CDR3 length equals 13 residues.

The chain combines TRBV19 with TRBJ1-1; 8 bases are shared with TRBD1. This CDR3 contains 15 residues. Germline lookup yields CDR1 LNHDA and CDR2 SQIVND (reference sequence). Losses at the gene ends were 0 bases for V and 6 bases for J; bases not matched to a gene: 6. The DNA for the CDR3 is TGTGCCAGTAGTATAGATACGACAGGGGTTTCTGAAGCTTTCTTT. Translated, it gives CASSIDTTGVSEAFF.

This clone was counted a few times. V usage is TRBV5-4 and J usage is TRBJ1-1, with 7 bases matching TRBD1. The CDR3 extends over 12 amino acids. Per the germline V gene, CDR1 is SGHNT and CDR2 is YYREEE (reference sequence). Trimming removed 4 bases from V and 7 bases from J; junction bases left unmatched: 4. This chain's CDR3 is CASSPGTDEAFF. DNA for the CDR3: TGTGCCAGCAGCCCGGGGACAGATGAAGCTTTCTTT. Based on the CDR3 plus reference TRBV5-4 and TRBJ1-1, the full variable domain is ETGVTQSPTHLIKTRGQQVTLRCSSQSGHNTVSWYQQALGQGPQFIFQYYREEENGRGNFPPRFSGLQFPNYSSELNVNALELDDSALYLCASSPGTDEAFFGQGTRLTVV.

The rearrangement uses TRBV5-6 and TRBJ2-7; 8 bases line up with TRBD1. This CDR3 has 14 amino acids. Germline CDR1 and CDR2: SGHDT and YYEEEE. J gave up 2 bases and V 0 bases, and 1 base lay outside the gene matches. CDR3 region: CASSLGGQAYEQYF. CDR3 bases: TGTGCCAGCAGCTTGGGGGGACAGGCCTACGAGCAGTACTTC.

J is TRBJ2-1 and V is TRBV5-4; a weak D match, TRBD1 (6 bases). CDR1 is SGHNT and CDR2 is YYREEE in the germline V gene (reference sequence). This CDR3 has 13 amino acids. With 4 bases removed from V and 4 bases from J, the gap between germline ends came to 9 bases. The CDR3 DNA sequence: TGTGCCAGCAGCCACAGGGATTACAATGAGCAGTTCTTC. As protein: CASSHRDYNEQFF.

The chain has TRBV6-5 and TRBJ1-1, with D tentatively TRBD1 (5 bases). The germline V gene has CDR1 MNHEY and CDR2 SVGAGI. The CDR3 loop spans 13 amino acids. V was cut by 5 bases and J by 7 bases, with 14 bases left in between. The CDR3 nucleotides read TGTGCCAGCAGTCAACACTTAACAGGTGAAGCTTTCTTT. Its translation: CASSQHLTGEAFF.

The CDR3 sequence is CAATGTDNSPLHF. The CDR3 DNA sequence: TGTGCCGCCACCGGGACAGATAATTCACCCCTCCACTTT. The chain recombines TRBV19 with TRBJ1-6; 7 bases agree with TRBD1. Germline V lookup: CDR1 LNHDA, CDR2 SQIVND (reference sequence). The CDR3 contains 13 residues. V was pared by 11 bases and J by 5 bases, with 6 bases of the junction left unmatched.

The gene calls are TRBV18 and TRBJ2-5; TRBD1 matches 9 bases. CDR3 length equals 15 residues. Germline CDR1 and CDR2: KGHSH and LQKENI. V lost 3 bases and J lost 7; bases outside the gene matches: 9. In nucleotides, the CDR3 is TGTGCCAGCTCACCGCCGGGACAGGGAATGGGGACCCAGTACTTC. Translation gives CASSPPGQGMGTQYF.

CDR3 sequence reads: CASSLREGYNIQYF. The CDR3 DNA reads TGTGCCAGCAGTCTCCGGGAGGGGTACAACATTCAGTACTTC. The chain couples TRBV27 to TRBJ2-4; 8 nucleotides match TRBD2. This CDR3 comprises 14 residues. J lost 7 bases, V lost 5 bases, and 7 bases had no gene match. Per the germline V gene, CDR1 is MNHEY and CDR2 is SMNVEV (reference sequence).

This clone was seen only once. The rearrangement links TRBV19 to TRBJ1-3, with 8 bases fitting TRBD1. V lost 7 bases and J lost 2; bases outside the gene matches: 4. This CDR3 is 14 amino acids long. The V gene's germline CDR1 is LNHDA and CDR2 SQIVND (reference sequence). The CDR3: CASNDRGPGNTIYF. CDR3 DNA sequence: TGTGCCAGTAACGACAGGGGACCTGGAAACACCATATATTTT.

In DNA form, the CDR3 reads TGTGCCAGCAGTCGGACCCCACCCCAGGGAAGGTATGGCTACACCTTC. It is translated as CASSRTPPQGRYGYTF. V usage is TRBV27 and J usage is TRBJ1-2; TRBD1 might be the D (5 bases). Trimming removed 5 bases from V and 5 bases from J, with 21 bases in between. Germline CDR1 MNHEY, CDR2 SMNVEV (reference sequence). This CDR3 spans 16 amino acids.

V and J are TRBV5-1 and TRBJ2-7, with a possible D match to TRBD1 (5 bases). The CDR3 contains 14 residues. Per the germline V gene, CDR1 is SGHRS and CDR2 is YFSETQ. V lost 3 bases and J lost 2, with 12 bases in between. CDR3 coding DNA: TGCGCCAGCAGCTGGACAAGGGAAGCCTACGAGCAGTACTTC. Its protein product is CASSWTREAYEQYF.

V is TRBV15 and J is TRBJ2-1, with D tentatively TRBD2 (7 bases). CDR1 is LNHNV, CDR2 YYDKDF, per germline (reference sequence). The CDR3 extends over 20 amino acids. V was pared by 5 bases and J by 7 bases, with 33 bases between. DNA of the CDR3: TGTGCCACCAGCTTACGAAGGGGGGCGCGGGGGCCCCTTTTGGGAAATGAGCAGTTCTTC. This encodes CATSLRRGARGPLLGNEQFF.